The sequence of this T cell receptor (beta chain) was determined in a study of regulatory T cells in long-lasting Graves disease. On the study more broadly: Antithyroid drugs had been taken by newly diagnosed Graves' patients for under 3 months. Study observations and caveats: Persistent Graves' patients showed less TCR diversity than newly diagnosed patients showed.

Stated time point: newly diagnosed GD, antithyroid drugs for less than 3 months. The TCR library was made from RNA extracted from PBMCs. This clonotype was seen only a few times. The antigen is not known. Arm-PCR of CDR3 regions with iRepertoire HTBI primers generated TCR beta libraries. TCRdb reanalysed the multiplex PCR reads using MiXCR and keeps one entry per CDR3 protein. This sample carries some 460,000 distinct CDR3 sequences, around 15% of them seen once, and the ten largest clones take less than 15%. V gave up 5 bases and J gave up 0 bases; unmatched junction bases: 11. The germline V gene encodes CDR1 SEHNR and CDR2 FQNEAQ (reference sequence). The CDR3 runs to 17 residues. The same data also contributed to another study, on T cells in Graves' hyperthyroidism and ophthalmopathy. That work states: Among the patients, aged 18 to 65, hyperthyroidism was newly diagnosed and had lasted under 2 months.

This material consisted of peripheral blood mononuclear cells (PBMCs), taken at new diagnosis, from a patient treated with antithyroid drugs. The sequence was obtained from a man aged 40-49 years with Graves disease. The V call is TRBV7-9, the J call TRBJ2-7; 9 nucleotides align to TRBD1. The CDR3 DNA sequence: TGTGCCAGCAGCCCCCTCCTACAGGGGGCCTACTCCTACGAGCAGTACTTC. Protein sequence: CASSPLLQGAYSYEQYF.